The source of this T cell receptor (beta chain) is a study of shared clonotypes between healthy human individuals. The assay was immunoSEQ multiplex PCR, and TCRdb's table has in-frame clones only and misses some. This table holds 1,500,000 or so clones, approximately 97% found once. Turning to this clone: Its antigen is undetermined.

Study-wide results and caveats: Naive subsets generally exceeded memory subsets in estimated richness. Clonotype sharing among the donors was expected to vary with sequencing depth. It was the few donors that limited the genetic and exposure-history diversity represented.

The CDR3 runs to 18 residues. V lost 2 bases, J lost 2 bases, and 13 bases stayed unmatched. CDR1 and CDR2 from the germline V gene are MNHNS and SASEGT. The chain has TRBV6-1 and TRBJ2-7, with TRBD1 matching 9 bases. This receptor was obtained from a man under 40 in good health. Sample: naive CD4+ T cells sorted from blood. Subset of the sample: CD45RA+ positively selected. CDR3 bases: TGTGCCAGCAGTGAACTATTAGTTGGGGGACAGGGACCCTACGAGCAGTACTTC. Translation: CASSELLVGGQGPYEQYF.